The text below deals with one T cell receptor (beta chain). Its antigen target is currently unknown. Per-nucleotide qualities are absent, and no much larger clonotype sits a single base away. TCR CDR3 regions were amplified from genomic DNA by multiplex PCR using the deep immunoSEQ assay. Extracted genomic DNA from each cell subset was distributed evenly across all wells of several immunoSEQ 96-well plates, and each plate was treated as a replicate. For sorted subsets, each replicate PCR was loaded with about 200 ng genomic DNA, equivalent to 32,000 or so T cell genomes. The purified libraries were quantified using a Qubit 3.0 fluorometer, sized with a Bioanalyzer 2100, and then quantified again using the KAPA Library Quantification kit. A separate single-read 150-cycle Illumina NextSeq 550 flow cell was used to sequence each immunoSEQ 96-well plate. Processing in the source paper ran as follows. Because the immunoSEQ output held only junctional sequences and lacked quality scores, the filtering could not match the filtering applied to full-length reads. To assign V/J genes and CDR3, sequences were annotated using PyIR, a Python wrapper for IgBLAST v1.9, with IMGT germline references. Reads were removed for weak V/J assignments (E-value above 1e-6), missing CDR3, stop codons, out-of-frame junctions, or ambiguous translated residues. A V3J clonotype was defined by an identical inferred V gene, J gene, and CDR3 amino acid sequence. Percentage overlap between repertoires was calculated by dividing the number of shared unique clonotypes by the size of the smaller repertoire. Three approaches were used to assess repertoire richness: RTK rarefaction, the Chao1 estimator, and Recon v2.1 estimates of unobserved clonotypes. Generation probabilities for all TCRbeta clonotypes obtained by the gDNA method from several donors were computed using OLGA. TCRdb carries this immuneACCESS record with in-frame sequences only. Its versions omit some clonotypes, under half of them owing to an unresolved V gene in the studies checked, with the rest unexplained. That table supplies the V and J calls and clone size; D and trimming were determined from the DNA. For this sample there are roughly 700,000 clones; less than 85% appear just once. Jointly, the top ten make up over 1.5% of the sample.

Measured from the cysteine to the phenylalanine, the CDR3 is 16 residues long. Only the CDR3 part of the read is kept: 48 bases, read in frame from the first base. From the germline V gene (reference sequence), CDR1 is MNHEY and CDR2 is SMNVEV. Deletion took 6 bases off V and 7 bases off J, with a span of 23 bases between the germline ends. These data originate in a study of shared clonotypes between healthy human individuals (dated by TCRdb to the early 2020s). At the level of the whole study: A few men and two women, aged 18 to 49 years, made up the cohort. For each donor, three plates each were used for CD4 naive and CD4 memory, two plates were used for CD8 naive, and one plate was used for CD8 memory. The study deeply sequenced blood TCR repertoires of several healthy adults to estimate repertoire size and the extent of clonotype sharing between individuals. To increase sequencing depth and limit assay-specific biases, TCR repertoire library preparation and sequencing were carried out by different laboratories using diverse techniques. Each donor's leukapheresis produced roughly between roughly 0.94 and 9.5 billion PBMCs. The study at large found these results: Sharing across several donors was observed for around 5% of naive CD4, less than 4% of naive CD8, 2% to 2.5% of memory CD4, and less than 0.45% of memory CD8 clonotypes. Only blood was sampled, and tissue TCR repertoires likely differ from those in blood. Pairwise subsampling led to the expectation that sequencing depth would affect the degree of clonotype sharing among donors. Compared with non-shared clonotypes, the clonotypes found in all four sorted-subset donors had higher generation probabilities. Naive subsets generally had larger estimated clonotype richness than memory subsets did. Because the study included only a small number of donors, the genetic and exposure-history diversity represented was limited. Incomplete sequencing was indicated by rarefaction of sorted-subset datasets, despite the large sequencing depth.

The donors were healthy, HIV-negative adults who had no recently reported acute infections or vaccinations. Only Caucasian adults living in Nashville, Tennessee, USA were represented among the donors. CD4+ T cells were enriched by magnetic negative selection; naive cells were then positively selected on CD45RA, and the negative fraction formed the memory subset. Blood was collected by leukapheresis, and PBMCs were isolated by Ficoll-Histopaque density gradient centrifugation and then cryopreserved in liquid nitrogen vapor phase. Analytical flow cytometry was used to check the purity and quantity of every magnetically sorted T cell population. Genomic DNA was isolated from each sorted fraction and quantified by UV absorbance on a Nanodrop 2000c.

Recombination connected TRBV27 to TRBJ2-3, and the D gene may be TRBD2, 6 bases matching. The sequenced material came from memory CD4+ T cells sorted from blood. The meaning of the sample's cell subset or site label: CD45RA-negative fraction. This receptor was obtained from a woman in her thirties in good health. The CDR3 reads as follows: CASSFSGNNPSNTQYF. The sequenced DNA is TGTGCCAGCAGCTTTAGCGGCAACAATCCATCCAATACGCAGTATTTT.